The present TCR beta chain was sequenced within a study of radiotherapy plus CTLA-4 blockade in lung cancer. The wider study: Disease control reached 31%, with objective responses in around 19%. Findings and caveats of the study: Reports state that early shifts in blood T cell clones, with interferon-beta, best predicted response. Expansion in blood of tumor-derived TCR clones was seen after radiotherapy plus ipilimumab.

This table comes from immunoSEQ multiplex PCR, and its TCRdb copy is limited to in-frame clones, with some not included. Among more than 90,000 clones, around nine tenths were seen once, and the ten largest hold more than 4.5%. The CDR3 is 18 amino acids. Trimming left V 4 bases short and J 10 bases short, with 31 bases between. In regard to this clone: Its target is not known.

This TCR came from a human donor with non-small cell lung cancer that progressed on radiotherapy plus ipilimumab. Sequencing was performed on peripheral blood, taken from a patient treated with radiotherapy plus ipilimumab. The chain links TRBV23-1 to TRBJ1-1; possible D gene TRBD1, 6 bases. TRBV23-1 is known as an ORF, though its function is uncertain. CDR3 sequence: CASSPHPPPYREGTLAFF. The CDR3 DNA reads TGCGCCAGCAGTCCCCACCCCCCCCCATACAGGGAGGGCACGTTAGCTTTCTTT.